This TCR beta chain was found in a study of OX40 agonist ivuxolimab in advanced cancers. General study points: What antigens the expanded peripheral T cells recognized was never established.

Excluded were patients having autoimmune disease history or systemic immunosuppression. V lost 0 bases, J lost 4 bases, and 10 bases lay in between. The CDR3 has 13 amino acids. Germline CDR1 GTSNPN, CDR2 SVGIG (reference sequence). Regarding this clone: As yet, its antigen is unknown.

Data came from immunoSEQ multiplex PCR; TCRdb stores just in-frame clones and leaves some out. Of some 45,000 clones listed, 65% to 90% are singletons. The chain combines TRBV30 with TRBJ2-7; D possibly corresponds to TRBD1 (5 bases). Source: CD4+ or CD8+ T cells sorted from blood, taken in a trial of the OX40 agonist ivuxolimab. The sequence came from an adult with an advanced solid tumor such as melanoma, head and neck, liver or kidney cancer. The CDR3 spells CAWSVRRQYEQYF. The CDR3 nucleotides are TGTGCCTGGAGTGTACGAAGACAGTACGAGCAGTACTTC.